The clone carrying this TCR beta chain was counted once. The antigen remains unidentified. Sequencing was performed with immunoSEQ multiplex PCR; in TCRdb, only in-frame clones are kept and a portion is missing. The sample comprises tens of thousands of clones, roughly 87% of which are singletons, and roughly 14% rests with the top ten. The sample is drawn from a study of PD-L1 blockade in urothelial cancer. The overall study: About 85% of the 29 patients were men whose urothelial cancer was bladder-origin. Study outcomes and limitations: Better survival was predicted by below-median pretreatment blood TCR clonality.

This CDR3 region has 13 residues. The germline V gene has CDR1 SGHRS and CDR2 YFSETQ. Trimming shortened V by 0 bases and J by 9 bases, and 10 bases separated the two germline ends. Sample time point: pretreatment peripheral blood. Sampling of each patient yielded between 1 and 8 specimens, collected pretreatment and on-treatment. Here the sequenced sample was PBMCs, taken around atezolizumab (anti-PD-L1) treatment. The chain recombines TRBV5-1 with TRBJ2-1; perhaps TRBD2 as D (6 bases). The source of this sequence is a woman aged 55-75 years with urothelial cancer. CDR3 bases: TGCGCCAGCAGCTTGGCCGGGAGCGCTGAGCAGTTCTTC. Its protein product is CASSLAGSAEQFF.